The rows below give T cell receptor beta chains drawn from one sample of a study of HIV-infected patients and healthy controls. One entry per CDR3 protein, called by TCRdb with MiXCR from the 5' RACE reads. The repertoire has roughly 20,000 distinct CDR3 sequences, more than 7.5% of them found once; the top ten carry approximately 7.1%. Sequencing was carried out using blood. The receptors were sampled from an adult in good health. The CDR3 runs from the conserved cysteine through the conserved F or W. D genes are given only for firm matches. Size values are once, few and many counts, or a class for expanded clones, and some rows have none.

clone size: once
D gene: NA
V gene: TRBV29-1
J gene: TRBJ2-2
CDR3 protein: CSVDDKANTGELFF
CDR3 DNA: TGCAGCGTTGATGACAAGGCGAACACCGGGGAGCTGTTTTTT

clone size: NA
D gene: NA
V gene: TRBV10-3
J gene: TRBJ1-2
CDR3 protein: CAINDGTNYGYTF
CDR3 DNA: TGTGCCATCAATGACGGAACTAACTATGGCTACACCTTC

clone size: few
D gene: TRBD1
V gene: TRBV28
J gene: TRBJ2-5
CDR3 protein: CASRLKQGGGETQYF
CDR3 DNA: TGTGCCAGCAGACTTAAACAGGGGGGTGGCGAGACCCAGTACTTC

clone size: many
D gene: TRBD2
V gene: TRBV28
J gene: TRBJ2-7
CDR3 protein: CASRPFLGGSGEQYF
CDR3 DNA: TGTGCCAGCAGACCCTTTCTCGGCGGGAGTGGCGAGCAGTACTTC

clone size: NA
D gene: NA
V gene: TRBV6-1
J gene: TRBJ2-3
CDR3 protein: CASSVDKRQVVADTQYF
CDR3 DNA: TGTGCCAGCAGCGTCGACAAGCGACAGGTGGTGGCAGATACGCAGTATTTT

clone size: many
D gene: TRBD2
V gene: TRBV2
J gene: TRBJ2-4
CDR3 protein: CAISLSGRSNIQYF
CDR3 DNA: TGTGCCATCTCCCTTAGCGGGAGGTCTAACATTCAGTACTTC

clone size: NA
D gene: TRBD1
V gene: TRBV20-1
J gene: TRBJ2-7
CDR3 protein: CSAHSGTGTYEQYF
CDR3 DNA: TGCAGTGCTCATTCTGGGACAGGGACCTACGAGCAGTACTTC

clone size: many
D gene: TRBD2
V gene: TRBV28
J gene: TRBJ2-7
CDR3 protein: CASVPGTNLYEQYF
CDR3 DNA: TGTGCCAGCGTCCCAGGGACTAACCTCTACGAGCAGTACTTC

clone size: many
D gene: NA
V gene: TRBV7-8
J gene: TRBJ2-2
CDR3 protein: CATNKGSTGELFF
CDR3 DNA: TGTGCCACTAACAAGGGAAGCACCGGGGAGCTGTTTTTT

clone size: many
D gene: NA
V gene: TRBV6-2/TRBV6-3
J gene: TRBJ2-3
CDR3 protein: CASRELGRLTDTQYF
CDR3 DNA: TGTGCCAGCAGAGAACTGGGGCGGCTTACAGATACGCAGTATTTT

clone size: many
D gene: NA
V gene: TRBV6-1
J gene: TRBJ1-4
CDR3 protein: CASSEVGGLFF
CDR3 DNA: TGTGCCAGCAGTGAGGTCGGCGGACTGTTTTTT

clone size: many
D gene: TRBD1
V gene: TRBV7-7
J gene: TRBJ2-2
CDR3 protein: CASGGQGDGGELFF
CDR3 DNA: TGTGCCAGCGGGGGACAGGGGGATGGCGGGGAGCTGTTTTTT

clone size: few
D gene: TRBD1
V gene: TRBV15
J gene: TRBJ2-3
CDR3 protein: CATSRDLARGLTDTQYF
CDR3 DNA: TGTGCCACCAGCAGAGATCTCGCCAGGGGGCTGACAGATACGCAGTATTTT

clone size: many
D gene: NA
V gene: TRBV2
J gene: TRBJ2-1
CDR3 protein: CASSEALPFNEQFF
CDR3 DNA: TGTGCCAGCAGTGAAGCTCTTCCCTTTAATGAGCAGTTCTTC

clone size: many
D gene: TRBD2
V gene: TRBV6-2/TRBV6-3
J gene: TRBJ2-7
CDR3 protein: CASSRLAVSYEQYF
CDR3 DNA: TGTGCCAGCAGTCGACTAGCGGTCTCCTACGAGCAGTACTTC

clone size: medium-sized
D gene: NA
V gene: TRBV6-5
J gene: TRBJ2-7
CDR3 protein: CASSRSRQRTYEQYF
CDR3 DNA: TGTGCCAGCAGCCGGTCCCGACAGCGAACCTACGAGCAGTACTTC

clone size: medium-sized
D gene: NA
V gene: TRBV4-2
J gene: TRBJ1-5
CDR3 protein: CASSWQGDQPQHF
CDR3 DNA: TGTGCCAGCAGCTGGCAAGGGGATCAGCCCCAGCATTTT

clone size: NA
D gene: NA
V gene: TRBV24-1
J gene: TRBJ2-7
CDR3 protein: CATSDVEGKRLYEQYF
CDR3 DNA: TGTGCCACCAGTGACGTAGAGGGTAAACGGCTCTACGAGCAGTACTTC

clone size: many
D gene: NA
V gene: TRBV6-2/TRBV6-3
J gene: TRBJ1-5
CDR3 protein: CASTDSNQPQHF
CDR3 DNA: TGTGCCAGCACCGACAGCAATCAGCCCCAGCATTTT

clone size: many
D gene: NA
V gene: TRBV27
J gene: TRBJ2-1
CDR3 protein: CASSLPHRGGAMDEQFF
CDR3 DNA: TGTGCCAGCAGTTTACCCCACAGGGGGGGGGCTATGGATGAGCAGTTCTTC

clone size: many
D gene: NA
V gene: TRBV20-1
J gene: TRBJ1-1
CDR3 protein: CSAPGQFPGTEAFF
CDR3 DNA: TGCAGTGCCCCCGGACAGTTCCCAGGGACTGAAGCTTTCTTT

clone size: many
D gene: TRBD1
V gene: TRBV7-2
J gene: TRBJ1-3
CDR3 protein: CASSSGGTGGGNTIYF
CDR3 DNA: TGTGCCAGCAGCTCTGGGGGGACAGGGGGCGGAAACACCATATATTTT

clone size: many
D gene: NA
V gene: TRBV6-6
J gene: TRBJ2-2
CDR3 protein: CASSYPGGGNTGELFF
CDR3 DNA: TGTGCCAGCAGTTACCCAGGCGGCGGGAACACCGGGGAGCTGTTTTTT

clone size: medium-sized
D gene: NA
V gene: TRBV30
J gene: TRBJ2-7
CDR3 protein: CAWKYKLRSRDQQYF
CDR3 DNA: TGTGCCTGGAAGTATAAGCTAAGGTCCCGGGACCAGCAGTACTTC

clone size: many
D gene: NA
V gene: TRBV30
J gene: TRBJ2-5
CDR3 protein: CAWAGFQETQYF
CDR3 DNA: TGTGCCTGGGCGGGGTTCCAAGAGACCCAGTACTTC

clone size: many
D gene: TRBD1
V gene: TRBV27
J gene: TRBJ2-2
CDR3 protein: CASSLSGQGVDTGELFF
CDR3 DNA: TGTGCCAGCAGTTTATCCGGGCAGGGGGTAGACACCGGGGAGCTGTTTTTT

clone size: many
D gene: NA
V gene: TRBV4-2
J gene: TRBJ2-2
CDR3 protein: CASSQDIIPLTGELFF
CDR3 DNA: TGTGCCAGCAGCCAAGATATCATCCCTCTCACCGGGGAGCTGTTTTTT

clone size: medium-sized
D gene: TRBD2
V gene: TRBV6-2/TRBV6-3
J gene: TRBJ2-5
CDR3 protein: CASSYGAGILQETQYF
CDR3 DNA: TGTGCCAGCAGTTATGGAGCGGGAATTCTCCAAGAGACCCAGTACTTC

clone size: NA
D gene: NA
V gene: TRBV2
J gene: TRBJ1-5
CDR3 protein: CASRPTSNQPQHF
CDR3 DNA: TGTGCCAGCAGGCCGACAAGCAATCAGCCCCAGCATTTT

clone size: many
D gene: NA
V gene: TRBV30
J gene: TRBJ2-1
CDR3 protein: CAWSLLASYNEQFF
CDR3 DNA: TGTGCCTGGAGTCTTCTAGCGTCCTACAATGAGCAGTTCTTC

clone size: many
D gene: NA
V gene: TRBV28
J gene: TRBJ2-7
CDR3 protein: CASRIGQSYEQYF
CDR3 DNA: TGTGCCAGCAGAATCGGGCAGTCCTACGAGCAGTACTTC

clone size: once
D gene: TRBD1
V gene: TRBV10-3
J gene: TRBJ2-1
CDR3 protein: CAIRKDRGLYNEQFF
CDR3 DNA: TGTGCCATCAGGAAGGACAGGGGCCTTTACAATGAGCAGTTCTTC

clone size: many
D gene: NA
V gene: TRBV28
J gene: TRBJ1-5
CDR3 protein: CASSTTSYQPQHF
CDR3 DNA: TGTGCCAGCAGTACGACATCGTATCAGCCCCAGCATTTT